A selection of T cell receptor beta chains follows, all from one sample in a study of T cell responses to AZD1222 COVID-19 vaccine. Data came from immunoSEQ multiplex PCR; TCRdb stores just in-frame clones and leaves some out. The sample consists of 200,000 to 250,000 clones, around 94% of them appearing once. Sample: peripheral blood, taken 28 days after the second dose of the MenACWY control vaccine. The receptors shown here come from an adult who received the MenACWY meningococcal vaccine as a control. CDR3s include the opening cysteine and the closing phenylalanine or tryptophan. Fields, in order: CDR3 length, V gene, clone size, D gene, J gene, CDR3 DNA, CDR3 protein. D genes are given only for firm matches. Expanded clones get a size class; other rows say once, few or many, or leave the size out.

14	TRBV18	-	-	TRBJ2-1	TGTGCCAGCTCCCCTCGAGGGACCTACAATGAGCAGTTCTTC	CASSPRGTYNEQFF
16	TRBV5-8	-	-	TRBJ1-2	TGTGCCAGCAGCTTCCATAGACAGGAGGCCGCCTATGGCTACACCTTC	CASSFHRQEAAYGYTF
14	TRBV3-1/TRBV3-2	-	TRBD1	TRBJ2-1	TGTGCCAGCAGCCAAACGGGACAGATGATTGAGCAGTTCTTC	CASSQTGQMIEQFF
14	TRBV11-2	-	-	TRBJ2-3	TGTGCCAGCAGCTTAGGCTCCGTTGGGGATACGCAGTATTTT	CASSLGSVGDTQYF
15	TRBV13	-	-	TRBJ2-3	TGTGCCAGCAGCCCCCCCCAGCGAAACACAGATACGCAGTATTTT	CASSPPQRNTDTQYF
11	TRBV19	-	-	TRBJ1-2	TGTGCCAGTAGTATTGGCTATGGCTACACCTTC	CASSIGYGYTF
16	TRBV10-1	few	TRBD2	TRBJ2-7	TGCGCCAGCAGTGACGAGGTTGGCGGGAGGGCGAACGAGCAGTACTTC	CASSDEVGGRANEQYF
15	TRBV27	-	TRBD1	TRBJ2-7	TGTGCCAGCAGTGCGACAGGGGGCGCGGGGTACGAGCAGTACTTC	CASSATGGAGYEQYF
12	TRBV5-4	-	-	TRBJ2-7	TGTGCCAGCAGCTTGTGGGGGAACGAGCAGTACTTC	CASSLWGNEQYF
15	TRBV28	-	-	TRBJ2-6	TGTGCCAGCAGCCTCACAGGGAGGGGGGCCAACGTCCTGACTTTC	CASSLTGRGANVLTF
15	TRBV7-2	-	-	TRBJ1-5	TGTGCCAGCAGCTTAGACGGACATCCAAATCAGCCCCAGCATTTT	CASSLDGHPNQPQHF
13	TRBV14	-	TRBD1	TRBJ1-6	TGTGCCAGCAGCCCACAGGGGACGTCACCCCTCCACTTT	CASSPQGTSPLHF
16	TRBV27	-	TRBD2	TRBJ2-7	TGTGCCAGCAGTTTATCGAGCGGGGGCCTCGGGTACGAGCAGTACTTC	CASSLSSGGLGYEQYF
15	TRBV7-3	-	TRBD1	TRBJ2-7	TGTGCCAGCAGCCCCGGGACAGGGGCACGCTACGAGCAGTACTTC	CASSPGTGARYEQYF
15	TRBV7-3	-	TRBD2	TRBJ2-1	TGTGCCAGCAGCTCCACGGGGGGGCCTGACAATGAGCAGTTCTTC	CASSSTGGPDNEQFF
16	TRBV28	-	TRBD2	TRBJ2-3	TGTGCCAGCAGTTTATTGGAAGCGGGAGTGTCAGATACGCAGTATTTT	CASSLLEAGVSDTQYF
16	TRBV30	-	-	TRBJ1-5	TGTGCCTGGAGTGTTGGCAGTGTCTATAGCAATCAGCCCCAGCATTTT	CAWSVGSVYSNQPQHF
15	TRBV5-1	-	-	TRBJ1-4	TGCGCCAGCAGGCAGGAGCCTTCGACTAATGAAAAACTGTTTTTT	CASRQEPSTNEKLFF
13	TRBV6-5	-	TRBD1	TRBJ1-3	TGTGCCAGCAGCCTACAGGGGCGGGACACCATATATTTT	CASSLQGRDTIYF
14	TRBV5-1	-	TRBD1	TRBJ2-1	TGCGCCAGCCGAGGACAGGCGACCTACAATGAGCAGTTCTTC	CASRGQATYNEQFF
13	TRBV12-3/TRBV12-4	-	-	TRBJ2-3	TGTGCCAGCAACCCAGGGACAACAGATACGCAGTATTTT	CASNPGTTDTQYF
15	TRBV15	-	-	TRBJ1-6	TGTGCCACCAGCAGAGAAGTAAAGGGGAATTCACCCCTCCACTTT	CATSREVKGNSPLHF
14	TRBV3-1/TRBV3-2	-	-	TRBJ2-7	TGTGCCAGCAGCCGGGCAGGGGACGACTATGAGCAGTACTTC	CASSRAGDDYEQYF
12	TRBV19	-	-	TRBJ1-1	TGTGCCAGTAGTGCCCGGAACACTGAAGCTTTCTTT	CASSARNTEAFF
15	TRBV7-9	-	TRBD1	TRBJ2-3	TGTGCCAGCAGCTTAACAGGGGGCGGCACAGATACGCAGTATTTT	CASSLTGGGTDTQYF
16	TRBV5-8	-	-	TRBJ1-5	TGTGCCAGCAGCTTGAGTATGGGATATAGCAATCAGCCCCAGCATTTT	CASSLSMGYSNQPQHF
13	TRBV12-3/TRBV12-4	-	-	TRBJ1-1	TGTGCCAGCATCTTCACAGCGAACACTGAAGCTTTCTTT	CASIFTANTEAFF
15	TRBV28	-	-	TRBJ1-2	TGTGCCAGCAGCCCCTCCCAAAACACAGGGTACGGCTACACCTTC	CASSPSQNTGYGYTF
15	TRBV9	-	TRBD2	TRBJ2-1	TGTGCCAGCAGCGTAGAGCTAGCGGGGAACAATGAGCAGTTCTTC	CASSVELAGNNEQFF
13	TRBV3-1/TRBV3-2	-	-	TRBJ1-1	TGTGCCAGCAGACAGGAGATGAACACTGAAGCTTTCTTT	CASRQEMNTEAFF
16	TRBV7-2	-	TRBD2	TRBJ2-7	TGTGCCAGCAGCTTAGGTCTAGCGGGCTTGCTCTACGAGCAGTACTTC	CASSLGLAGLLYEQYF
15	TRBV21-1	-	-	TRBJ1-2	TGTGCCAGCAGCAAAGGGTGGGTGCAGGGAGGAGGCTACACCTTC	CASSKGWVQGGGYTF
17	TRBV5-6	-	-	TRBJ2-7	TGTGCCAGCAGCCTGAAGGTGAGACGGTCCTTCGGGGACGAGCAGTACTTC	CASSLKVRRSFGDEQYF
12	TRBV28	-	-	TRBJ2-5	TGTGCCAGCAGCTCTGCGGTGGAGACCCAGTACTTC	CASSSAVETQYF
13	TRBV30	-	-	TRBJ1-1	TGTGCCTGGAGAAAGGGATCGAACACTGAAGCTTTCTTT	CAWRKGSNTEAFF
14	TRBV7-9	-	-	TRBJ1-1	TGTGCCAGCAGCCCAGACGGTAGGAACACTGAAGCTTTCTTT	CASSPDGRNTEAFF
14	TRBV4-1	-	TRBD1	TRBJ1-5	TGCGCCAGCAGCTTCCAGGGGGGGGCTCAGCCCCAGCATTTT	CASSFQGGAQPQHF
15	TRBV19	-	TRBD1	TRBJ2-5	TGTGCCAGTAGTTCACGACAGGGTTCCGGAGAGACCCAGTACTTC	CASSSRQGSGETQYF
13	TRBV19	-	-	TRBJ1-1	TGTGCCAGTAGACTAACAGAGAACACTGAAGCTTTCTTT	CASRLTENTEAFF
17	TRBV19	-	TRBD2	TRBJ2-7	TGTGCCAGTAGTATCACCGGACTAGCGGGTTTTTCCTACGAGCAGTACTTC	CASSITGLAGFSYEQYF
14	TRBV19	-	-	TRBJ1-1	TGTGCCAGTAGTATCGTCAGGGGGAACACTGAAGCTTTCTTT	CASSIVRGNTEAFF
12	TRBV28	-	-	TRBJ1-1	TGTGCCAGCAGTTTAGCTCAGACTGAAGCTTTCTTT	CASSLAQTEAFF
14	TRBV20-1	-	TRBD2	TRBJ2-1	TGCAGTGCTAGTCGACTAGCGGACCTAAATGAGCAGTTCTTC	CSASRLADLNEQFF
14	TRBV5-1	-	-	TRBJ1-4	TGCGCCAGCAGCTTTTGGGGAGAGAGTGAAAAACTGTTTTTT	CASSFWGESEKLFF
15	TRBV7-6	-	-	TRBJ1-3	TGTGCCAGCACCCCCGGGTCATGGGCTGGAAACACCATATATTTT	CASTPGSWAGNTIYF
15	TRBV19	few	-	TRBJ1-5	TGTGCCAGTAGTATGGGCAGACTTAGCAATCAGCCCCAGCATTTT	CASSMGRLSNQPQHF
16	TRBV5-1	-	TRBD2	TRBJ2-3	TGCGCCAGCAGCCCGGGGACTAGCGGTAGCACAGATACGCAGTATTTT	CASSPGTSGSTDTQYF
12	TRBV28	-	TRBD1	TRBJ1-1	TGTGCAGGGGGCGGAATGAACACTGAAGCTTTCTTT	CAGGGMNTEAFF
13	TRBV19	once	-	TRBJ1-2	TGTGCCAGTAGTGACAGACTGGGCTATGGCTACACCTTC	CASSDRLGYGYTF
15	TRBV15	-	-	TRBJ2-7	TGTGCCACCAGCAGAGCGGGGAAAAGCTCCTACGAGCAGTACTTC	CATSRAGKSSYEQYF